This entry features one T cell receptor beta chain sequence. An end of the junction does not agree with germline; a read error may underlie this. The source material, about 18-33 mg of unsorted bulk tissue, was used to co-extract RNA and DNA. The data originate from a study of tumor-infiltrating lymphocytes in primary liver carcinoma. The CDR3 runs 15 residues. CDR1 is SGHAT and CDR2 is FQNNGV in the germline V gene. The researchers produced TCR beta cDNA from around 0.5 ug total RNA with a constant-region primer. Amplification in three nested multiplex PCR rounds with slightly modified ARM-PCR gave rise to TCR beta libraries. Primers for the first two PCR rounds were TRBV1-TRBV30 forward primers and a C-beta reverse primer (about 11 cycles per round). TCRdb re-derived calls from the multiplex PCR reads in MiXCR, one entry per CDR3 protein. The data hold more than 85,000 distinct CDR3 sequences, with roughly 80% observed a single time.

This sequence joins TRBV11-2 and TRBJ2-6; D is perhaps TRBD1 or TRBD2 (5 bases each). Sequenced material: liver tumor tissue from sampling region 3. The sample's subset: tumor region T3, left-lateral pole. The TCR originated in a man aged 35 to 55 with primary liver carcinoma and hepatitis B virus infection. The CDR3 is CTTQRQRSGANVLTF. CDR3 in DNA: TGTACCACCCAGCGGCAGCGCTCTGGGGCCAACGTCCTGACGTTC.